The 16 T cell receptor beta chains in this list originate from one sample, sequenced in a study of control samples from healthy donors and cancer patients. The method was immunoSEQ multiplex PCR; TCRdb's version includes in-frame clones alone and lacks a portion of them. The data hold tens of thousands of clones, with roughly nine tenths observed a single time. The sequencing input was blood. These TCRs come from a woman aged 50 to 65 in good health.

The CDR3 region has the DNA TGTGCCAGCAGCCGGGGGGACCGGGACAGGCCGGATGAGCAGTTCTTC. Translation: CASSRGDRDRPDEQFF. This chain connects TRBV5-8 to TRBJ2-1, with D possibly being TRBD1 (8 bases). Germline V CDR1 and CDR2: SGHTS, YDEGEE. V lost 4 bases and J lost 8, with 22 bases in between. The CDR3 runs to 16 residues.

The V and J genes are TRBV18 and TRBJ1-3; tentative D call: TRBD1 (6 bases). Per germline, CDR1 KGHSH and CDR2 LQKENI. V was cut by 3 bases and J by 3 bases, with 15 bases left in between. The CDR3 has 16 residues. Here the CDR3 DNA reads TGTGCCAGCTCACCCCAAGAAGGGGGTGGTGGAAACACCATATATTTT. Translated: CASSPQEGGGGNTIYF.

The V call is TRBV5-4, the J call TRBJ2-2; 9 bases match TRBD1. The CDR3 sequence is 15 residues long. V lost 1 base and J lost 6; bases outside the gene matches: 4. Germline CDR1 reads SGHNT; CDR2 reads YYREEE (reference sequence). The CDR3 DNA follows: TGTGCCAGCAGCTTGAGGACAGGGGAGGCCGGGGAGCTGTTTTTT. Amino acids: CASSLRTGEAGELFF.

The rearrangement joins TRBV25-1 to TRBJ2-6, with D possibly TRBD1 on 5 matching bases. CDR1 is MGHDK, CDR2 SYGVNS, per germline. Trimming removed 5 bases from V and 1 base from J, with 9 bases in between. The CDR3 is 15 amino acids. Written as DNA, the CDR3 is TGTGCCAGCAGTATCCAGGGATCTGGGGCCAACGTCCTGACTTTC. Protein product: CASSIQGSGANVLTF. Based on the CDR3 plus reference TRBV25-1 and TRBJ2-6, the full variable domain is EADIYQTPRYLVIGTGKKITLECSQTMGHDKMYWYQQDPGMELHLIHYSYGVNSTEKGDLSSESTVSRIRTEHFPLTLESARPSHTSQYLCASSIQGSGANVLTFGAGSRLTVL.

The rearrangement links TRBV21-1 to TRBJ1-3. TRBV21-1 is classified as a pseudogene. The CDR3 totals 13 residues. CDR3 sequence: CASSHGPGNTIYF. The CDR3, as DNA: TGTGCCAGCAGTCACGGACCCGGAAACACCATATATTTT.

The V and J genes are TRBV15 and TRBJ1-1, with D maybe TRBD1 (6 bases). The CDR3 spans 16 residues. The germline CDR1 and CDR2 sequences are LNHNV and YYDKDF (reference sequence). The V end lost 0 bases, the J end lost 9 bases, and 20 bases lay between the germline ends. The CDR3 coding sequence is TGTGCCACCAGCAGAGATGGTACAGGGCAACAATTGAAAGCTTTCTTT. Translation gives CATSRDGTGQQLKAFF.

The gene calls are TRBV11-2 and TRBJ2-3, with 7 positions matching TRBD2. In germline, CDR1 is SGHAT, CDR2 FQNNGV. Trimming removed 0 bases from V and 1 base from J; junction bases left unmatched: 7. CDR3 length: 17 amino acids. The CDR3 DNA is TGTGCCAGCAGCTTAGATCTTCGGGGAGGGGGCACAGATACGCAGTATTTT. Its translation is CASSLDLRGGGTDTQYF.

The chain is built from TRBV7-9 and TRBJ2-6; D is unresolved. CDR1 is SEHNR and CDR2 is FQNEAQ in the germline V gene (reference sequence). The CDR3 sequence is 13 residues long. V dropped 3 bases and J dropped 2 bases, with 2 bases sitting between them. CDR3 in amino acids: CASSFPGANVLTF. CDR3 nucleotides: TGTGCCAGCAGCTTTCCTGGGGCCAACGTCCTGACTTTC.

The chain couples TRBV6-5 to TRBJ2-3; D is unresolved. Between the trimmed V and J ends, which lost 6 bases and 0 bases, there was a span of 10 bases. The CDR3 is 14 amino acids. Germline V gene data show CDR1 as MNHEY and CDR2 as SVGAGI. The CDR3 region is CASRVLTSTDTQYF. The CDR3 DNA sequence: TGTGCCAGCAGAGTGCTCACTAGCACAGATACGCAGTATTTT.

The chain uses TRBV5-4 and TRBJ1-1, with D possibly matching TRBD1 (6 bases). Trimming cost V 3 bases and J 3 bases, with 15 bases left between them. Germline V CDR1 and CDR2: SGHNT, YYREEE (reference sequence). The CDR3 has 15 residues. The CDR3 loop is CASSSPRGLDTEAFF. In DNA form, the CDR3 reads TGTGCCAGCAGCTCACCCAGGGGATTGGACACTGAAGCTTTCTTT.

This clone was recorded a few times. The V and J genes are TRBV2 and TRBJ1-1; possible D gene TRBD1, 5 bases. CDR1 is SNHLY, CDR2 FYNNEI, per germline. V was clipped by 4 bases and J by 14 bases, with 20 bases between them. The CDR3 spans 13 residues. CDR3 bases: TGTGCCAGCAGTGTCTTAGGGGAAGGCGAGGCCTTCTTT. This codes for CASSVLGEGEAFF.

The chain has TRBV6-5 and TRBJ2-5, with a tentative D call TRBD1 (8 bases). Looked up from germline, CDR1 is MNHEY and CDR2 is SVGAGI. The CDR3 length is 16 residues. V was trimmed by 4 bases and J by 5 bases, leaving 20 bases between them. The CDR3 protein is CASSFRRGAGGETQYF. In DNA, the CDR3 is TGTGCCAGCAGTTTCCGCCGGGGGGCAGGGGGCGAGACCCAGTACTTC.

The count of this clone is one. The V gene is TRBV2, the J gene TRBJ2-1; TRBD2 aligns across 11 bases. This CDR3 spans 15 amino acids. The J segment lost 12 bases and the V segment lost 5 bases, leaving 12 bases of the junction unmatched. Germline-derived CDR1 and CDR2 are SNHLY and FYNNEI. CDR3 in amino acids: CASSTSGSGGQGQFF. The CDR3, as DNA: TGTGCCAGCAGTACTAGCGGGAGCGGTGGACAAGGGCAGTTCTTC.

The rearrangement uses TRBV6-2 or TRBV6-3 and TRBJ2-1; 10 bases fit TRBD2. Per germline, CDR1 MNHEY and CDR2 SVGEGT. V dropped 6 bases and J dropped 5; count of bases not matched to a gene: 10. This CDR3 is built from 16 residues. CDR3 sequence (DNA): TGTGCCAGCAGCCCCCCGACTAGCGGGCCAAACAATGAGCAGTTCTTC. Translating it yields CASSPPTSGPNNEQFF.

The rearrangement links TRBV13 to TRBJ1-3; D uncertain. The V end was cut by 0 bases, the J end by 2 bases, with 11 bases between. The CDR3 is 16 amino acids. Germline CDR1 reads PRHDT; CDR2 reads FYEKMQ (reference sequence). The DNA of the CDR3 is TGTGCCAGCAGCTTAGGTGTCGCCAGCCCTGGAAACACCATATATTTT. Amino acids: CASSLGVASPGNTIYF.

The rearrangement uses TRBV18 and TRBJ2-2, with unresolved D. From germline, CDR1 is KGHSH and CDR2 LQKENI. The CDR3 contains 15 residues. V was pared by 0 bases and J by 1 base, with 6 bases between. The CDR3 DNA follows: TGTGCCAGCTCACCACCGTGGGGGAACACCGGGGAGCTGTTTTTT. Translated, it gives CASSPPWGNTGELFF.